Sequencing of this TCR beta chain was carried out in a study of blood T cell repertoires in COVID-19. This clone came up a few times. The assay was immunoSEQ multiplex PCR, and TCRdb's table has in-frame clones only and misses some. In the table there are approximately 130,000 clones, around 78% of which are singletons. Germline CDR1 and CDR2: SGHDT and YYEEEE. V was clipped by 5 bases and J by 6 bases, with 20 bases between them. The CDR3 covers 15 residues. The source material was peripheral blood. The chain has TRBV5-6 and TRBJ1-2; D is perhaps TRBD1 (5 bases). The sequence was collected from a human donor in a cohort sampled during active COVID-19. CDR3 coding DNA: TGTGCCAGCAGTTTTACCGGGACTTCCTTAGATGGCTACACCTTC. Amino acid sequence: CASSFTGTSLDGYTF. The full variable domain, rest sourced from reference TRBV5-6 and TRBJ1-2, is DAGVTQSPTHLIKTRGQQVTLRCSPKSGHDTVSWYQQALGQGPQFIFQYYEEEERQRGNFPDRFSGHQFPNYSSELNVNALLLGDSALYLCASSFTGTSLDGYTFGSGTRLTVV.